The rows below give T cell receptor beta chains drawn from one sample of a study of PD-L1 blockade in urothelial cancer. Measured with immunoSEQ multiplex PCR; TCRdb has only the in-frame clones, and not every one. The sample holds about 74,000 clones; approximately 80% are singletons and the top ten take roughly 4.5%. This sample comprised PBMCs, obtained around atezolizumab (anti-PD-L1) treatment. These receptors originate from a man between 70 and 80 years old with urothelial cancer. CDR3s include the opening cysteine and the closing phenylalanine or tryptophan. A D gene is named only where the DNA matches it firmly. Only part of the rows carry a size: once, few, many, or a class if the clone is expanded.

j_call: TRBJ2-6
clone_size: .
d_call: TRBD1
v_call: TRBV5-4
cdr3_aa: CASSLERTGQDVLTF
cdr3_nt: TGTGCCAGCAGCTTGGAACGGACAGGTCAAGACGTCCTGACTTTC

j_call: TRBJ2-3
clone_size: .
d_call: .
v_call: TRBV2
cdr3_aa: CASSRRAGGGDTQYF
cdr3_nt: TGTGCCAGCAGTAGGAGAGCGGGTGGGGGGGATACGCAGTATTTT

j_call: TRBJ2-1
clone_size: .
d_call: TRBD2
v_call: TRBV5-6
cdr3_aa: CASSFQLAGDNEQFF
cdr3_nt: TGTGCCAGCAGCTTCCAACTAGCGGGAGACAATGAGCAGTTCTTC

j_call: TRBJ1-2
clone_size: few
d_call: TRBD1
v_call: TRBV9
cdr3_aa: CASSVTGQAVYGYTF
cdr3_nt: TGTGCCAGCAGCGTTACGGGACAGGCCGTCTATGGCTACACCTTC

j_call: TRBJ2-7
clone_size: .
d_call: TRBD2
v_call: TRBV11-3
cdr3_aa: CASSHVPREGRIGDEQYF
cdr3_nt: TGTGCCAGCAGCCACGTCCCGCGGGAGGGCCGCATCGGCGACGAGCAGTACTTC

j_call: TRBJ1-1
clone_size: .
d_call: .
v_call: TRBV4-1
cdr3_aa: CASSQGLGQNTEAFF
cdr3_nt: TGCGCCAGCAGCCAAGGGCTGGGGCAGAACACTGAAGCTTTCTTT

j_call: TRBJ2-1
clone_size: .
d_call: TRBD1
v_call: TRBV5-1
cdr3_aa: CASSPGGAYNEQFF
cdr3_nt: TGCGCCAGCAGTCCAGGGGGTGCCTACAATGAGCAGTTCTTC

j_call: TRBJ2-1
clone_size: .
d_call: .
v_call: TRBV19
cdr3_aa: CASSSRKESYNEQFF
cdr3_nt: TGTGCCAGTAGCTCGAGGAAGGAGTCCTACAATGAGCAGTTCTTC

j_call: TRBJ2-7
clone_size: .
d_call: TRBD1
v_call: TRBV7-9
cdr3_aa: CASSQRRQGFSEQYF
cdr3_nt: TGTGCCAGCAGCCAACGGAGACAGGGGTTCTCCGAGCAGTACTTC

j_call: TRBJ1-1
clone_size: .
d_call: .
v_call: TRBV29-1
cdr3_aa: CSTRRGQGNTEAFF
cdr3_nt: TGCAGCACCCGTCGTGGGCAGGGAAACACTGAAGCTTTCTTT

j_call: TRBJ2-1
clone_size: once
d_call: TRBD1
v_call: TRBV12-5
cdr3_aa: CASGLGQGYNEQFF
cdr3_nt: TGTGCTAGTGGTTTGGGACAGGGTTACAATGAGCAGTTCTTC